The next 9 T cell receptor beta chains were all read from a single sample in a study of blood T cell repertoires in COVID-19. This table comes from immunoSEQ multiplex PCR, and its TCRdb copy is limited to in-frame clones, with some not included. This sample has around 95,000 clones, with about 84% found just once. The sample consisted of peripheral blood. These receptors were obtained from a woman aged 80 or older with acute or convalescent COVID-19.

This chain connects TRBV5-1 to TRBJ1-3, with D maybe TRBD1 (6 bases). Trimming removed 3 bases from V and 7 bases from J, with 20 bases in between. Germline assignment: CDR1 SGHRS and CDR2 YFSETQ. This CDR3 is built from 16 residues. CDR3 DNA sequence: TGCGCCAGCAGCTCGGGGGGCCTGACAGGAGGGAACACCATATATTTT. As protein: CASSSGGLTGGNTIYF.

The CDR3 sequence is CASSRTTPTGKEYNEQFF. The CDR3 DNA reads TGTGCCAGCTCACGAACAACTCCTACAGGGAAGGAGTACAATGAGCAGTTCTTC. V and J are TRBV18 and TRBJ2-1; TRBD1 might be the D (6 bases). CDR1 and CDR2 from the germline V gene are KGHSH and LQKENI. The CDR3 contains 18 residues. V lost 4 bases, J lost 4 bases, and 23 bases lay in between.

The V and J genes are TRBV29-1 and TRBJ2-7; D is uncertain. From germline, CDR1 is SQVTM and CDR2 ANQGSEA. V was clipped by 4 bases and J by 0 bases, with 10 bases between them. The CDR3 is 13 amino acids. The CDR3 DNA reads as TGCAGCGTTGTAACACAGAACTCCTACGAGCAGTACTTC. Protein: CSVVTQNSYEQYF.

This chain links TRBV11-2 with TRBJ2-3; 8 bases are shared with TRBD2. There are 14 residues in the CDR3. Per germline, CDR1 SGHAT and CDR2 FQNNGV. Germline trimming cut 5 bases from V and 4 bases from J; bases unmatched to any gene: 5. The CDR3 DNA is TGTGCCAGCAGCCCAGGGACTAGTGCAGATACGCAGTATTTT. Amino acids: CASSPGTSADTQYF.

CDR3 protein: CSAPKETEAFF. The CDR3 bases are TGCAGCGCCCCTAAGGAGACTGAAGCTTTCTTT. V is TRBV20-1 and J is TRBJ1-1; D is ambiguous. This CDR3 spans 11 amino acids. CDR1 is DFQATT, CDR2 SNEGSKA, per germline (reference sequence).

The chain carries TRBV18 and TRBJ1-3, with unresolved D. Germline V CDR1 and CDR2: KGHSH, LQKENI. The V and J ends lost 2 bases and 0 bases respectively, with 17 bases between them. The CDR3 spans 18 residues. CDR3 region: CASSPLSHSSTSGNTIYF. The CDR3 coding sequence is TGTGCCAGCTCACCATTATCTCACAGTTCCACCTCTGGAAACACCATATATTTT.

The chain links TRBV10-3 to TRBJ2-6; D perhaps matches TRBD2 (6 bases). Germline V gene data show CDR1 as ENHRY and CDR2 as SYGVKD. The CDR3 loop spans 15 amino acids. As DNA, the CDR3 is TGTGCGGGAGGTCCGGGAAGCTCTGGGGCCAACGTCCTGACTTTC. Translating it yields CAGGPGSSGANVLTF.

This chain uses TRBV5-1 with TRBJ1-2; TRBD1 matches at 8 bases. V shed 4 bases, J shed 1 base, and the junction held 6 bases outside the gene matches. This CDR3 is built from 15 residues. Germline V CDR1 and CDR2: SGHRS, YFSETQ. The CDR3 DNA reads TGCGCCAGCAGCAGCGGACAGGGAAATAACTATGGCTACACCTTC. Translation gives CASSSGQGNNYGYTF.

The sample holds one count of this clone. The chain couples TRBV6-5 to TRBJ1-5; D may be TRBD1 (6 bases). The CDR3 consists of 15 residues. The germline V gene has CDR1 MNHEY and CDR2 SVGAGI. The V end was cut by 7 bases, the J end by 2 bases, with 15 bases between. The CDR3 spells CASTEGRTGNQPQHF. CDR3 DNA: TGTGCCAGCACAGAAGGTAGGACAGGCAATCAGCCCCAGCATTTT.